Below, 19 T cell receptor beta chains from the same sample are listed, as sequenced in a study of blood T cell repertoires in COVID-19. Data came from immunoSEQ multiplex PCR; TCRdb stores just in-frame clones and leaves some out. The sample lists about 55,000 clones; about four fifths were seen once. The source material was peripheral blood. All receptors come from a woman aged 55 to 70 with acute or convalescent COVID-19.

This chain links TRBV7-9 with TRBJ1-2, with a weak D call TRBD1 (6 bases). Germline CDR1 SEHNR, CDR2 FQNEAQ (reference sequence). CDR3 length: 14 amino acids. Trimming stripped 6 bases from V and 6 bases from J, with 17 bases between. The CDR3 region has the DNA TGTGCCAGCAGTTGGGACATTGGATGGGATGGCTACACCTTC. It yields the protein CASSWDIGWDGYTF.

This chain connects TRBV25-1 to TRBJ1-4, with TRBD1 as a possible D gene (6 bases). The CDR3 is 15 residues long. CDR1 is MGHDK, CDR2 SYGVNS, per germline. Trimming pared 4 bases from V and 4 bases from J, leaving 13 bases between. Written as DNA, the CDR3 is TGTGCCAGCAGTGCCCCGACAGGCCTTAATGAAAAACTGTTTTTT. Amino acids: CASSAPTGLNEKLFF.

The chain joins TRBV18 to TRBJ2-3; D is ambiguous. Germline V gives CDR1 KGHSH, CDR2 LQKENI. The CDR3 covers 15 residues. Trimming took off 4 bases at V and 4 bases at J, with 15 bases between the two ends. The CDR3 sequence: CASSRRPPQADTQYF. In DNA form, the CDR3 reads TGTGCCAGCTCACGCCGACCACCGCAGGCAGATACGCAGTATTTT.

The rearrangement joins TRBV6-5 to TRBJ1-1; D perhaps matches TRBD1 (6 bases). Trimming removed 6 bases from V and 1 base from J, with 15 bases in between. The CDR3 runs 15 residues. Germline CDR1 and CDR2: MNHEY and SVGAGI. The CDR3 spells CASSKQTGSNTEAFF. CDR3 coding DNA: TGTGCCAGCAGCAAACAAACAGGGTCGAACACTGAAGCTTTCTTT.

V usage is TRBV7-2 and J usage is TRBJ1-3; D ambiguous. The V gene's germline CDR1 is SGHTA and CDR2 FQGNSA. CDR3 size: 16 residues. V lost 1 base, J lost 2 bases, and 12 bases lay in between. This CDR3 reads CASSLDFTGPGNTIYF. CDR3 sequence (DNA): TGTGCCAGCAGCTTAGATTTTACGGGTCCTGGAAACACCATATATTTT.

The CDR3: CASSAGASGRSGEQYF. The CDR3 DNA follows: TGTGCCAGCAGCGCCGGGGCTAGCGGGAGAAGCGGCGAGCAGTACTTC. The J gene is TRBJ2-7, the V gene TRBV5-4; TRBD2 matches 10 bases. V lost 4 bases to trimming and J lost 6 bases; unmatched junction nucleotides: 13. This CDR3 spans 16 amino acids. Germline CDR1 is SGHNT and CDR2 is YYREEE (reference sequence).

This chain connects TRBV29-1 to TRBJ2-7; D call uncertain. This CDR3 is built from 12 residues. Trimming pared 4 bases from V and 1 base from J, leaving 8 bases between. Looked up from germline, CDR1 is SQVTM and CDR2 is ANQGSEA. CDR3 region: CSVGSGSYEQYF. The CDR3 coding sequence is TGCAGCGTTGGGTCCGGTTCCTACGAGCAGTACTTC.

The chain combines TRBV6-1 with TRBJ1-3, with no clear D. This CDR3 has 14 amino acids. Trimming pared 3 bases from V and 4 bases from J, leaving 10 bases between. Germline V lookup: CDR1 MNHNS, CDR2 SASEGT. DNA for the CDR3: TGTGCCAGCAGTGAGGGTGAGGCGGGAAACACCATATATTTT. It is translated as CASSEGEAGNTIYF.

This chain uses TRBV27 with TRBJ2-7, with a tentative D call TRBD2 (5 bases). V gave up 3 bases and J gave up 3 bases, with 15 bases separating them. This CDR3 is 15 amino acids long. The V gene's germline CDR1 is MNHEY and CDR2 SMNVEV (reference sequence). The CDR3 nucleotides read TGTGCCAGCAGTTTTTTGGACTCGAGAAACTACGAGCAGTACTTC. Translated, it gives CASSFLDSRNYEQYF.

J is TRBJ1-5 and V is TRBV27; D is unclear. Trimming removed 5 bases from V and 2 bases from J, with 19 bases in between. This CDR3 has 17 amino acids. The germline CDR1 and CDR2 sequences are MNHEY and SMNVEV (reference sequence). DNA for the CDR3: TGTGCCAGCAGTCGATTCTCAGACACCGGCGGCAATCAGCCCCAGCATTTT. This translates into CASSRFSDTGGNQPQHF.

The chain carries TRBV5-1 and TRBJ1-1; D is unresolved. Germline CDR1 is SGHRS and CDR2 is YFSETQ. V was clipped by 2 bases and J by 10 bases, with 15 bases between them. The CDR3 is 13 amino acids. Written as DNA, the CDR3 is TGCGCCAGCAGCTTCAGCGGAGGAGGTGTAGCTTTCTTT. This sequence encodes CASSFSGGGVAFF.

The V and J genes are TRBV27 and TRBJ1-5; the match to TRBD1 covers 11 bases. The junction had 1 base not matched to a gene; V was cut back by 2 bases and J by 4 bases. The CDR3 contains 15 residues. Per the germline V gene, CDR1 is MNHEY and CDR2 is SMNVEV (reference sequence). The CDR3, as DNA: TGTGCCAGCAGTTTAGGGACAGGGGGGAATCAGCCCCAGCATTTT. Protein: CASSLGTGGNQPQHF.

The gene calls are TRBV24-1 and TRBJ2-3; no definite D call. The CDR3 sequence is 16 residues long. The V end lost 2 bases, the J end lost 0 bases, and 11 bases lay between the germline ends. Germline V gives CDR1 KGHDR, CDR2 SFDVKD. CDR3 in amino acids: CATSDSSRTSTDTQYF. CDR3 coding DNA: TGTGCCACCAGTGATTCCTCCCGCACTAGCACAGATACGCAGTATTTT.

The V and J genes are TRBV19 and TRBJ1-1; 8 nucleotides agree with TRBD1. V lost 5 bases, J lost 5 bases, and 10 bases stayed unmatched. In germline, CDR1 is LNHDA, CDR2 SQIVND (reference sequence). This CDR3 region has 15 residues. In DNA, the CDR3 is TGTGCCAGTAGTGGCAGGGGGCTTGCGGGGACTGAAGCTTTCTTT. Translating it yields CASSGRGLAGTEAFF.

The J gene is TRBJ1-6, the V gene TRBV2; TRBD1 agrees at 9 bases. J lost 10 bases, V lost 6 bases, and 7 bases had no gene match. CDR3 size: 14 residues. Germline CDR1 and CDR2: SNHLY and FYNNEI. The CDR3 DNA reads TGTGCCAGCAGCCGGGACAGGGTTAACTCACCCCTCCACTTT. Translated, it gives CASSRDRVNSPLHF.

The CDR3 bases are TGCGCCAGCAGCCAAGGACTGATGAACACTGAAGCTTTCTTT. Protein product: CASSQGLMNTEAFF. The rearrangement uses TRBV4-1 and TRBJ1-1; D call uncertain. Germline V gene sequence: CDR1 MGHRA, CDR2 YSYEKL. The CDR3 spans 14 residues. Trimming cost V 1 base and J 0 bases, with 6 bases left between them.

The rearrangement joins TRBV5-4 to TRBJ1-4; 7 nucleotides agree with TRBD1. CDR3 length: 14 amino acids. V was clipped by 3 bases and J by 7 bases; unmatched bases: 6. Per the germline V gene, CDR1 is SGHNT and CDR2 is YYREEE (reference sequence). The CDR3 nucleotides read TGTGCCAGCAGCTCCCGGGACAGCCCTGAAAAACTGTTTTTT. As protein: CASSSRDSPEKLFF. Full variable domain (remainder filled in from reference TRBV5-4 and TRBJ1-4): ETGVTQSPTHLIKTRGQQVTLRCSSQSGHNTVSWYQQALGQGPQFIFQYYREEENGRGNFPPRFSGLQFPNYSSELNVNALELDDSALYLCASSSRDSPEKLFFGSGTQLSVL.

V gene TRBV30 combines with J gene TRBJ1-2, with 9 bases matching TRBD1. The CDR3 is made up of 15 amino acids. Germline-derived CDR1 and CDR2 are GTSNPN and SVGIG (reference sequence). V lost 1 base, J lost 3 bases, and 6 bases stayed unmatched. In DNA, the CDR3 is TGTGCCTGGAGTGGGGCCCGACAGGGGGACTATGGCTACACCTTC. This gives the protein CAWSGARQGDYGYTF.

The CDR3 bases are TGCGCCAGCAGCTACCTTTTGCAGGGGACCCCCTACAATGAGCAGTTCTTC. Its translation: CASSYLLQGTPYNEQFF. This sequence joins TRBV5-1 and TRBJ2-1; D might be TRBD1 (6 bases). Trimming removed 3 bases at V and 2 bases at J, with 18 bases between. Germline CDR1 is SGHRS and CDR2 is YFSETQ. The CDR3 length is 17 residues.